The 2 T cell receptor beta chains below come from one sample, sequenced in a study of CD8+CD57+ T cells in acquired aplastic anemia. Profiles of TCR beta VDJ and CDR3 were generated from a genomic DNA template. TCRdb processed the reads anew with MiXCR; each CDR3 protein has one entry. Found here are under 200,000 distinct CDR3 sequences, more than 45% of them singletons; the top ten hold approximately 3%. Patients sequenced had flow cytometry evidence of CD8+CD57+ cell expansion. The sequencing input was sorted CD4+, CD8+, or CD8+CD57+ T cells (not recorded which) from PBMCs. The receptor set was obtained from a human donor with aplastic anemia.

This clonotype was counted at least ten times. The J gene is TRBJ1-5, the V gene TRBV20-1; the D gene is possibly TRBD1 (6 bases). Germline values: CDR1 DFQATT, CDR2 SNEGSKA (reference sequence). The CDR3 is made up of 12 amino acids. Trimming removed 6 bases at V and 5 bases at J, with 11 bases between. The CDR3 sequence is CSARQADQPQHF. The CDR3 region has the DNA TGCAGTGCAAGACAGGCAGATCAGCCCCAGCATTTT.

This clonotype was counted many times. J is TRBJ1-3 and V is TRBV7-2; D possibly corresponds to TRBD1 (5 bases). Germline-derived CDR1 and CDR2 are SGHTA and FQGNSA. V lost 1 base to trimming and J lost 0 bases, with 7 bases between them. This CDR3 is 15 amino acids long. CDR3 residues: CASSLVRGSGNTIYF. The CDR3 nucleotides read TGTGCCAGCAGCTTAGTAAGGGGCTCTGGAAACACCATATATTTT.